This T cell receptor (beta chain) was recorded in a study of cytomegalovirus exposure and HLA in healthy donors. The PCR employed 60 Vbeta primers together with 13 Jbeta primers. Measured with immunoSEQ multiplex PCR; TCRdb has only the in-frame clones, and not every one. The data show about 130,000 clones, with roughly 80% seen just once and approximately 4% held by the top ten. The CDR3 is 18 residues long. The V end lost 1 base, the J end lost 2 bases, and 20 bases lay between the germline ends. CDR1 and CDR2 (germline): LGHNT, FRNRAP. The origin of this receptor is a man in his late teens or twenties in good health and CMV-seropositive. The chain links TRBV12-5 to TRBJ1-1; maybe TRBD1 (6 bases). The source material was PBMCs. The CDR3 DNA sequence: TGTGCTAGTGGTTTGGCCCTACCCCAACTGACAGGAAACACTGAAGCTTTCTTT. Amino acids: CASGLALPQLTGNTEAFF.